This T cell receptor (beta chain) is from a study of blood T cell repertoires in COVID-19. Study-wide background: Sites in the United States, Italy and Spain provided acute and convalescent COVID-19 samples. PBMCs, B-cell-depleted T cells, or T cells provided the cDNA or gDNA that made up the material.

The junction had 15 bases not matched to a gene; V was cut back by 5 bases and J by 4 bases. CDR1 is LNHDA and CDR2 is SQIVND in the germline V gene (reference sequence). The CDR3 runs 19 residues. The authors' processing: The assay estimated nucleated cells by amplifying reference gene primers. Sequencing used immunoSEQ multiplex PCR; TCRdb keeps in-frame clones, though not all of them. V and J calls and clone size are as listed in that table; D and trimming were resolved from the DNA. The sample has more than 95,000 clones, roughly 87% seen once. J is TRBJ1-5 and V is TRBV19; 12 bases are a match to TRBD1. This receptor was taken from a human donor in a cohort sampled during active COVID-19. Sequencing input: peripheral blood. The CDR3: CASSGSGTGGERANQPQHF. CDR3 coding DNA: TGTGCCAGTAGTGGATCCGGGACAGGGGGCGAAAGGGCAAATCAGCCCCAGCATTTT.